The present T cell receptor (beta chain) was sequenced within a study of Ad26.COV2.S vaccination and SARS-CoV-2 variants. Overall study findings and caveats: Across vaccine and placebo recipients, the breadth of non-spike TCRs was similar. Marked by substantial breadth, spike-specific CD8+ and CD4+ T cell responses were reportedly seen after vaccination.

Assay used: immunoSEQ multiplex PCR; TCRdb lists only in-frame clones, some missing. The sample has roughly 390,000 clones; about nine tenths are singletons. Notes on this clone: Its antigen is currently unknown. The sample carries other DNA sequences with the same CDR3.

Indicated treatment: some 19 received Ad26.COV2.S at low or high dose, single or two shots; about 5 received placebo; per-sample allocation not given. At day 63 after the first vaccine or placebo injection, samples were drawn. The sequence came from a person between 18 and 60 years old who received the Ad26.COV2.S COVID-19 vaccine or a placebo. This specimen consisted of peripheral blood, obtained in a trial of Ad26.COV2.S vaccine versus placebo.

The CDR3 DNA follows: TGCGCCAGCAGTGATATTGGATACGAGCAGTACTTC. Translating gives CASSDIGYEQYF. V and J are TRBV10-1 and TRBJ2-7; D is uncertain. This CDR3 is built from 12 residues. Germline CDR1 WNHNN, CDR2 SYGVQD (reference sequence). The V and J ends lost 3 bases and 4 bases respectively, with 7 bases between them.